The 28 T cell receptor beta chains below all came from one sample that was sequenced in a study of neurological immune-mediated disorders. Each CDR3 protein is one row after TCRdb ran MiXCR on the 5' RACE reads. The profile shows about 55,000 distinct CDR3 sequences, over 3.5% of them singletons. Sequences were obtained from CD4+ T cells from blood. These receptors originate from a woman aged 40 to 55 with multiple sclerosis.

Relative to its sample, this clonotype is medium-sized (0.01 to 0.1%). One end of the junction is discordant with germline, which a read error may explain. The chain has TRBV20-1 and TRBJ2-3; no reliable D call. Germline loops: CDR1 DFQATT, CDR2 SNEGSKA (reference sequence). The CDR3 loop spans 14 amino acids. In DNA, the CDR3 is TGCAGTGCAAGAGTTCCCGGGTCGGTCGATACGCAGTATTTT. Its translation is CSARVPGSVDTQYF.

This clonotype turned up a few times. The CDR3, as DNA: TGTGCCAGCAGTGGACTAGCGGGGGGGGAGGATGAGCAGTTCTTC. It is translated as CASSGLAGGEDEQFF. V gene TRBV2 combines with J gene TRBJ2-1; TRBD2 matches at 14 bases. V lost 4 bases and J lost 8; bases outside the gene matches: 4. CDR1 and CDR2 from the germline V gene are SNHLY and FYNNEI. CDR3 length: 15 amino acids.

The chain employs TRBV10-3 and TRBJ1-6; D is perhaps TRBD1 (6 bases). Germline loops: CDR1 ENHRY, CDR2 SYGVKD. There are 13 residues in the CDR3. The V and J ends lost 9 bases and 3 bases respectively, with 9 bases between them. The CDR3 protein is CAIAQGYNSPLHF. CDR3 nucleotides: TGTGCCATTGCACAGGGCTATAATTCACCCCTCCACTTT.

This clonotype was observed many times. The chain combines TRBV15 with TRBJ1-6; TRBD1 is a possible D gene (5 bases). V lost 3 bases and J 9 bases, leaving 12 bases between the germline ends. CDR3 length equals 14 residues. The germline V gene encodes CDR1 LNHNV and CDR2 YYDKDF (reference sequence). CDR3 sequence: CATSSPPGGSPLHF. The DNA for the CDR3 is TGTGCCACCAGCAGCCCTCCCGGGGGTTCACCCCTCCACTTT.

This clonotype appeared many times. The V call is TRBV5-1, the J call TRBJ2-7; TRBD1 aligns across 8 bases. The CDR3 spans 14 residues. The V gene end was trimmed by 3 bases and the J gene end by 6 bases; junction bases not matched to a gene: 8. The germline V gene has CDR1 SGHRS and CDR2 YFSETQ. CDR3 in DNA: TGCGCCAGCAGCTCAACAGGGGGGTCTATCGAGCAGTACTTC. Its protein product is CASSSTGGSIEQYF.

The chain couples TRBV19 to TRBJ2-1; 9 nucleotides line up with TRBD1. Germline V gives CDR1 LNHDA, CDR2 SQIVND (reference sequence). V was clipped by 6 bases and J by 4 bases; unmatched bases: 10. The CDR3 is 16 amino acids. CDR3 in DNA: TGTGCCAGTAGAAACCAAGGGACAGGGAGGTACAATGAGCAGTTCTTC. This sequence encodes CASRNQGTGRYNEQFF.

At least ten counts were recorded for this clonotype. J is TRBJ1-1 and V is TRBV5-1; D is ambiguous. Germline V CDR1 and CDR2: SGHRS, YFSETQ. Trimming left V 4 bases short and J 5 bases short, with 18 bases between. The CDR3 totals 15 residues. DNA of the CDR3: TGCGCCAGCAGCCCCTCACTATCGGCGCGGACTGAAGCTTTCTTT. Amino acids: CASSPSLSARTEAFF.

This clonotype was seen ten or more times. V usage is TRBV29-1 and J usage is TRBJ2-3, with 7 positions matching TRBD1. This CDR3 is 13 amino acids long. Germline loops: CDR1 SQVTM, CDR2 ANQGSEA. This CDR3 reads CSSGRGSTDTQYF. The CDR3 DNA is TGCAGTTCCGGCAGGGGGAGCACAGATACGCAGTATTTT.

This clonotype was seen at least ten times. The chain carries TRBV7-2 and TRBJ2-1, with 8 nucleotides matching TRBD1. Trimming removed 6 bases from V and 1 base from J; junction bases left unmatched: 5. The germline gives CDR1 SGHTA, CDR2 FQGNSA. This CDR3 comprises 15 residues. The chain's CDR3 is CASSRDRRSYNEQFF. CDR3 bases: TGTGCCAGCAGTCGGGACAGGCGATCCTACAATGAGCAGTTCTTC.

This clonotype showed up many times. The chain joins TRBV7-9 to TRBJ2-1; D is unclear. This CDR3 contains 11 residues. V was pared by 5 bases and J by 12 bases, with 11 bases between. CDR1 and CDR2 from the germline V gene are SEHNR and FQNEAQ (reference sequence). The CDR3 nucleotides are TGTGCCAGCAGCCCGCAGTTCCCGCAGTTCTTC. Protein sequence: CASSPQFPQFF.

In its sample, this clonotype was seen many times. The CDR3 DNA reads as TGCGCCAGCAGCCCTTGGACAGACCCGCGCACCGGGGAGCTGTTTTTT. It yields the protein CASSPWTDPRTGELFF. The genes are TRBV5-1 and TRBJ2-2; D is perhaps TRBD1 (6 bases). The V gene's germline CDR1 is SGHRS and CDR2 YFSETQ. The CDR3 spans 16 residues. The V end lost 4 bases, the J end lost 4 bases, and 17 bases lay between the germline ends.

The sample holds many counts of this clonotype. This chain links TRBV4-2 with TRBJ2-2, with a weak D call TRBD2 (5 bases). Germline values: CDR1 LGHNA, CDR2 YNFKEQ. V lost 1 base and J 1 base, leaving 7 bases between the germline ends. This CDR3 spans 15 amino acids. The CDR3 bases are TGTGCCAGCAGCCAAGGACGGGGGAACACCGGGGAGCTGTTTTTT. Residues: CASSQGRGNTGELFF.

This clonotype showed up many times. The gene calls are TRBV5-5 and TRBJ1-5; a possible D gene is TRBD1 (5 bases). Germline CDR1 SGHKS, CDR2 YYEKEE (reference sequence). The length of the CDR3 is 16 residues. The V and J ends lost 3 bases and 5 bases respectively, with 18 bases between them. In DNA, the CDR3 is TGTGCCAGCAGCTCACGCCTCGGGGACGGGTATCAGCCCCAGCATTTT. Translated: CASSSRLGDGYQPQHF. Full variable domain (missing parts from reference TRBV5-5 and TRBJ1-5): DAGVTQSPTHLIKTRGQQVTLRCSPISGHKSVSWYQQVLGQGPQFIFQYYEKEERGRGNFPDRFSARQFPNYSSELNVNALLLGDSALYLCASSSRLGDGYQPQHFGDGTRLSIL.

This clonotype was seen many times. CDR3 region: CASSRTVDGVKTEAFF. CDR3 bases: TGCGCCAGCAGCCGGACGGTCGACGGGGTAAAAACTGAAGCTTTCTTT. The chain uses TRBV4-1 and TRBJ1-1, with no clear D. The germline V gene encodes CDR1 MGHRA and CDR2 YSYEKL. The CDR3 totals 16 residues. V was shortened by 4 bases and J by 5 bases, with 20 bases between the two germline ends.

This clonotype was counted ten times or more. The J gene is TRBJ1-2, the V gene TRBV20-1, with TRBD1 matching over 7 bases. Germline V gene data show CDR1 as DFQATT and CDR2 as SNEGSKA (reference sequence). After removal of 1 base from V and 3 bases from J, the junction contained 8 bases not matched to a gene. CDR3 length: 15 residues. The CDR3 region has the DNA TGCAGTGCTAGAGTCCCAGGGACAGCCGACTATGGCTACACCTTC. This sequence encodes CSARVPGTADYGYTF.

This clonotype appeared many times. The chain is built from TRBV29-1 and TRBJ1-5; D call uncertain. Germline V gene sequence: CDR1 SQVTM, CDR2 ANQGSEA. CDR3 length equals 12 residues. The ends were cut back, 5 bases at V and 6 bases at J, with 11 bases in the middle. CDR3 in amino acids: CSVREEGQPQHF. The CDR3 DNA is TGCAGCGTTAGAGAGGAGGGTCAGCCCCAGCATTTT.

This clonotype showed up many times. The chain uses TRBV20-1 and TRBJ1-2; D is possibly TRBD1 (5 bases). CDR3 size: 12 residues. Trimming left V 5 bases short and J 7 bases short, with 14 bases between. The germline gives CDR1 DFQATT, CDR2 SNEGSKA (reference sequence). Here the CDR3 DNA reads TGCAGTGCTTGGGTCCCGACAGCTGGCTACACCTTC. Its translation: CSAWVPTAGYTF.

This clonotype was detected ten times or more. V gene TRBV7-9 combines with J gene TRBJ2-7; possible D gene TRBD1, 6 bases. CDR3 length equals 14 residues. Looked up from germline, CDR1 is SEHNR and CDR2 is FQNEAQ (reference sequence). V was cut by 5 bases and J by 6 bases, with 17 bases left in between. CDR3 region: CASSIPGRTAEQYF. In DNA, the CDR3 is TGTGCCAGCAGCATACCGGGACGGACAGCCGAGCAGTACTTC.

This clonotype appeared many times. The V and J genes are TRBV5-1 and TRBJ2-3; 10 bases are shared with TRBD1. From germline, CDR1 is SGHRS and CDR2 YFSETQ. The trim removed 0 bases at V and 3 bases at J, leaving 1 base unmatched. The CDR3 is 15 residues long. Written as DNA, the CDR3 is TGCGCCAGCAGCTTGGGGGACAGGGGTACAGATACGCAGTATTTT. Translating it yields CASSLGDRGTDTQYF.

This clonotype was picked up many times. This chain links TRBV5-1 with TRBJ2-3; tentative D call: TRBD2 (5 bases). CDR3 length: 14 residues. Germline V gene data show CDR1 as SGHRS and CDR2 as YFSETQ. V was clipped by 4 bases and J by 3 bases, with 12 bases between them. The CDR3 nucleotides read TGCGCCAGCAGCCCCCCCGGACTGACAGATACGCAGTATTTT. Translating it yields CASSPPGLTDTQYF. Based on the CDR3 plus reference TRBV5-1 and TRBJ2-3, the full variable domain is KAGVTQTPRYLIKTRGQQVTLSCSPISGHRSVSWYQQTPGQGLQFLFEYFSETQRNKGNFPGRFSGRQFSNSRSEMNVSTLELGDSALYLCASSPPGLTDTQYFGPGTRLTVL.

At least ten counts were recorded for this clonotype. The V call is TRBV30, the J call TRBJ1-1; 7 positions agree with TRBD1. Trimming took 2 bases from V and 5 from J; bases not matched to a gene: 8. CDR1 is GTSNPN, CDR2 SVGIG, per germline (reference sequence). The CDR3 runs to 14 residues. CDR3 residues: CAWSRRQGGTEAFF. For the CDR3, the DNA is TGTGCCTGGAGTAGAAGGCAGGGGGGAACTGAAGCTTTCTTT.

This clonotype showed up many times. The J gene is TRBJ2-5, the V gene TRBV20-1; 9 bases are shared with TRBD2. Per germline, CDR1 DFQATT and CDR2 SNEGSKA (reference sequence). V trimming: 0 bases; J trimming: 5 bases; junction bases outside the gene matches: 10. The CDR3 covers 16 residues. CDR3 region: CSARDLSGGFWETQYF. The CDR3 DNA reads as TGCAGTGCTAGAGATCTTAGCGGGGGTTTTTGGGAGACCCAGTACTTC.

This clonotype occurred many times. The CDR3 is CSAREAPVTDTQYF. The CDR3 coding sequence is TGCAGTGCTAGAGAGGCACCTGTCACAGATACGCAGTATTTT. The chain has TRBV20-1 and TRBJ2-3, with D unclear. Germline V gene data show CDR1 as DFQATT and CDR2 as SNEGSKA (reference sequence). V was clipped by 0 bases and J by 2 bases, with 9 bases between them. This CDR3 has 14 amino acids.

This clonotype was counted at least ten times. J is TRBJ1-5 and V is TRBV18; D is undetermined. CDR3 length: 13 residues. Germline V gives CDR1 KGHSH, CDR2 LQKENI. Trimming cost V 3 bases and J 4 bases, with 7 bases left between them. The DNA for the CDR3 is TGTGCCAGCTCACCCTCCCAGAATCAGCCCCAGCATTTT. Protein sequence: CASSPSQNQPQHF.

At least ten counts were recorded for this clonotype. The chain is built from TRBV2 and TRBJ1-1, with D unclear. The CDR3 loop spans 18 amino acids. The germline CDR1 and CDR2 sequences are SNHLY and FYNNEI. Trimming removed 2 bases from V and 1 base from J, with 20 bases in between. CDR3 in DNA: TGTGCCAGCAGTGAATCAGAAAGGACCCCCAAGGGGAACACTGAAGCTTTCTTT. Its protein is CASSESERTPKGNTEAFF.

This clonotype was recorded at least ten times. The rearrangement uses TRBV20-1 and TRBJ1-1, with a possible D match to TRBD1 (5 bases). Germline values: CDR1 DFQATT, CDR2 SNEGSKA (reference sequence). Trimming stripped 1 base from V and 1 base from J, with 10 bases between. This CDR3 has 14 amino acids. CDR3 sequence: CSARGGPENTEAFF. The CDR3 DNA is TGCAGTGCTAGAGGGGGCCCGGAGAACACTGAAGCTTTCTTT.

This clonotype has at least ten counts. The chain uses TRBV12-3 or TRBV12-4 and TRBJ1-2; 7 nucleotides align to TRBD1. After removal of 6 bases from V and 6 bases from J, the junction contained 7 bases not matched to a gene. This CDR3 is 13 amino acids long. CDR3 sequence (DNA): TGTGCCAGCAGAAGACAGGGTGTTGATGGCTACACCTTC. Protein sequence: CASRRQGVDGYTF.

This clonotype appeared many times. The genes are TRBV6-2 or TRBV6-3 and TRBJ2-1, with D tentatively TRBD1 (6 bases). V shed 4 bases and J shed 9 bases, with 10 bases lying between them. This CDR3 spans 12 amino acids. Germline lookup yields CDR1 MNHEY and CDR2 SVGEGT. The CDR3 coding sequence is TGTGCCAGCAGTTCTCAGGGGACTGAGCAGTTCTTC. Translation: CASSSQGTEQFF.